This TCR beta chain appears in the sequencing data of a study of shared clonotypes between healthy human individuals. Findings of the study overall: For naive CD4 cells, roughly 5% of clonotypes were shared across four donors.

Deep was the level used in running the assay. The repertoire was sequenced with immunoSEQ multiplex PCR; TCRdb's copy has only in-frame clones and lacks some. The sample includes roughly 1,100,000 clones, around four fifths of them seen just once. The V and J ends lost 0 bases and 0 bases respectively, with 6 bases between them. CDR3 length equals 15 residues. The V gene's germline CDR1 is LNHNV and CDR2 YYDKDF (reference sequence). As for this clone: What it binds is not known.

This receptor was obtained from a man aged 18 to 35 in good health. This rearrangement joins TRBV15 to TRBJ1-3; no reliable D call. The source material was memory CD4+ T cells sorted from blood. As to subset: CD45RA-negative fraction. The CDR3 is CATSREYGSGNTIYF. The CDR3 bases are TGTGCCACCAGCAGAGAGTATGGCTCTGGAAACACCATATATTTT.